This entry lists 2 T cell receptor beta chains sequenced from one sample in a study of Graves' ophthalmopathy and Graves' hyperthyroidism. Investigators amplified TCR beta CDR3 regions from RNA transcripts. RT-PCR was first run with HTBI primers, then multiplex PCR in a second round. MiXCR, applied by TCRdb to the multiplex PCR reads, yields one record per CDR3 protein. The sample records approximately 480,000 distinct CDR3 sequences, over 13% being singletons. The sample comprised blood. Source of these receptors: a woman in her twenties or thirties with Graves' ophthalmopathy.

In the case of this clonotype: This clone may be a read error of a much larger clone one base away. In this CDR3 the conserved last residue, phenylalanine or tryptophan, is missing, so a read error is likely. The rearrangement links TRBV9 to TRBJ2-2; 7 bases match TRBD2. The CDR3 runs 13 residues. With 5 bases clipped from V and 6 bases from J, the junction kept 4 bases outside the gene matches. In germline, CDR1 is SGDLS, CDR2 YYNGEE. CDR3 sequence: CASSDTSAGELFV. CDR3 bases: TGTGCCAGCAGTGATACTAGCGCCGGGGAGCTGTTTGTT.

The J gene is TRBJ2-7, the V gene TRBV27; D is uncertain. The CDR3 contains 14 residues. Germline loops: CDR1 MNHEY, CDR2 SMNVEV (reference sequence). Trimming stripped 4 bases from V and 6 bases from J, with 16 bases between. Here the CDR3 reads CASSSSDALSEQYF. The CDR3 DNA reads as TGTGCCAGCAGTTCGTCGGACGCCCTATCCGAGCAGTACTTC.